The 17 T cell receptor beta chains below were found in one sample sequenced in a study of T cell changes during pregnancy in multiple sclerosis. Sequencing was performed with immunoSEQ multiplex PCR; in TCRdb, only in-frame clones are kept and a portion is missing. Of around 130,000 clones in the sample, roughly 95% were seen once. The sample in question was peripheral blood, obtained after pregnancy. The receptors originated from a female donor with multiple sclerosis, enrolled in a pregnancy study.

The genes are TRBV19 and TRBJ2-1, with 7 bases matching TRBD2. Germline V lookup: CDR1 LNHDA, CDR2 SQIVND (reference sequence). Trimming took 6 bases from V and 7 from J; bases not matched to a gene: 12. The CDR3 is 15 residues long. For the CDR3, the DNA is TGTGCCAGTAGCAGCGAGGGCGGGAGTAGGAATGAGCAGTTCTTC. Its protein product is CASSSEGGSRNEQFF.

The genes are TRBV9 and TRBJ2-3; maybe TRBD1 (5 bases). V was clipped by 3 bases and J by 11 bases, with 16 bases between them. Germline V lookup: CDR1 SGDLS, CDR2 YYNGEE. The CDR3 is 13 residues long. The CDR3 DNA sequence: TGTGCCAGCAGCGGGAGTAGACAGCAAGGGCAGTATTTT. This gives the protein CASSGSRQQGQYF.

The chain is built from TRBV10-1 and TRBJ2-7; D ambiguous. The CDR3 is 15 residues long. V lost 10 bases, J lost 0 bases, and 19 bases lay in between. The V gene's germline CDR1 is WNHNN and CDR2 SYGVQD (reference sequence). The chain's CDR3 is CATPLRDSSSYEQYF. The CDR3 nucleotides are TGCGCCACCCCCCTCAGAGACTCAAGCTCCTACGAGCAGTACTTC.

V is TRBV28 and J is TRBJ1-1, with unresolved D. This CDR3 contains 14 residues. With 3 bases removed from V and 2 bases from J, the gap between germline ends came to 10 bases. CDR1 and CDR2 from the germline V gene are MDHEN and SYDVKM. The CDR3: CASSFRGFNTEAFF. The CDR3 DNA is TGTGCCAGCAGTTTCAGAGGGTTTAACACTGAAGCTTTCTTT.

This clone was counted a single time. J is TRBJ1-2 and V is TRBV27; weak D call: TRBD1 (5 bases). The CDR3 runs 13 residues. CDR1 and CDR2 (germline): MNHEY, SMNVEV (reference sequence). The V end was cut by 3 bases, the J end by 3 bases, with 8 bases between. CDR3: CASSLTADYGYTF. The CDR3 region has the DNA TGTGCCAGCAGTTTGACAGCTGACTATGGCTACACCTTC.

The J gene is TRBJ2-7, the V gene TRBV10-2; the match to TRBD2 covers 9 bases. This CDR3 comprises 13 residues. Trimming cost V 6 bases and J 12 bases; bases outside gene matches: 12. CDR1 WSHSY and CDR2 SAAADI come from the germline V gene. This chain's CDR3 is CASSEREVGGGYF. The CDR3 DNA sequence: TGCGCCAGCAGCGAGCGGGAGGTGGGGGGAGGGTACTTC.

This sequence joins TRBV19 and TRBJ2-1, with 7 bases that match TRBD1. V lost 6 bases and J lost 5; bases outside the gene matches: 1. This CDR3 region has 12 residues. CDR1 is LNHDA and CDR2 is SQIVND in the germline V gene (reference sequence). The CDR3 is CASRGQHNEQFF. CDR3 DNA: TGTGCCAGTAGGGGACAGCACAATGAGCAGTTCTTC.

The V and J genes are TRBV14 and TRBJ1-2; a possible D gene is TRBD1 (6 bases). The CDR3 has 13 residues. Germline V gives CDR1 SGHDN, CDR2 FVKESK. V lost 0 bases and J lost 4, with 6 bases in between. The CDR3 spells CASSQEQGYGYTF. In DNA form, the CDR3 reads TGTGCCAGCAGCCAAGAACAGGGCTATGGCTACACCTTC.

V is TRBV6-5 and J is TRBJ2-3; D is perhaps TRBD1 (6 bases). The germline V gene has CDR1 MNHEY and CDR2 SVGAGI. The CDR3 totals 13 residues. The ends were cut back, 5 bases at V and 0 bases at J, with 6 bases in the middle. The CDR3 DNA reads TGTGCCAGCAGTCAGGGGAGCACAGATACGCAGTATTTT. Encoded protein: CASSQGSTDTQYF.

J is TRBJ1-1 and V is TRBV27; 11 bases agree with TRBD1. Germline V gene sequence: CDR1 MNHEY, CDR2 SMNVEV (reference sequence). The J segment lost 13 bases and the V segment lost 6 bases, leaving 19 bases of the junction unmatched. The CDR3 contains 16 residues. CDR3 nucleotides: TGTGCCAGCAGCCGGGACAGGGGGATATCTATCGAACACGATTTCTTT. It codes for CASSRDRGISIEHDFF.

The V gene is TRBV5-4, the J gene TRBJ2-1; tentatively, D is TRBD2 (6 bases). This CDR3 spans 14 amino acids. Deletions cut 6 bases from V and 7 bases from J, with 17 bases between. Germline CDR1 is SGHNT and CDR2 is YYREEE (reference sequence). CDR3 DNA sequence: TGTGCCAGCACAACGGGAGATGGAGTGAATGAGCAGTTCTTC. This sequence encodes CASTTGDGVNEQFF.

The chain employs TRBV21-1 and TRBJ2-7; the table's D call, TRBD1, has no DNA check behind it. TRBV21-1 is classified as a pseudogene. The CDR3 runs to 12 residues. The CDR3, as DNA: TGTGCCAGCAGCCCGAAATTCCCCTTAGGGGCATTC. Encoded protein: CASSPKFPLGAF.

The V call is TRBV29-1, the J call TRBJ2-1, with 7 bases aligning to TRBD2. Trimming took 7 bases from V and 11 from J; bases not matched to a gene: 5. This CDR3 is built from 10 residues. Per germline, CDR1 SQVTM and CDR2 ANQGSEA. CDR3 coding DNA: TGCAGCGGAGCGGGACCCAAGCAGTTCTTC. This codes for CSGAGPKQFF.

Regarding this clone: Other DNA variants within this sample encode the same CDR3. The J gene is TRBJ2-1, the V gene TRBV5-4; maybe TRBD1 (6 bases). CDR3 length equals 14 residues. Germline V CDR1 and CDR2: SGHNT, YYREEE (reference sequence). Trimming left V 0 bases short and J 5 bases short, with 9 bases between. Written as DNA, the CDR3 is TGTGCCAGCAGCTTGGGCAGGGGCAACAATGAGCAGTTCTTC. Translating gives CASSLGRGNNEQFF.

This chain joins TRBV19 and TRBJ1-2; a weak D match, TRBD1 (6 bases). Per the germline V gene, CDR1 is LNHDA and CDR2 is SQIVND (reference sequence). Trimming shortened V by 10 bases and J by 8 bases, and 20 bases separated the two germline ends. The CDR3 spans 13 residues. The CDR3 bases are TGTGCCACCCGAGGTGTAGGGGGTAGGGGCTACACCTTC. This gives the protein CATRGVGGRGYTF.

The chain carries TRBV19 and TRBJ1-1; the D is unclear. Germline V gene sequence: CDR1 LNHDA, CDR2 SQIVND (reference sequence). This CDR3 spans 14 amino acids. Trimming pared 1 base from V and 0 bases from J, leaving 6 bases between. The CDR3: CASSIGAMNTEAFF. The DNA for the CDR3 is TGTGCCAGTAGTATAGGGGCAATGAACACTGAAGCTTTCTTT.

The chain combines TRBV19 with TRBJ2-4, with D tentatively TRBD1 (6 bases). Trimming cost V 4 bases and J 0 bases, with 16 bases left between them. Germline V gives CDR1 LNHDA, CDR2 SQIVND (reference sequence). The CDR3 consists of 17 residues. DNA of the CDR3: TGTGCCAGTAGTAAAAGGACAGCTCAGCTAGCCAAAAACATTCAGTACTTC. It yields the protein CASSKRTAQLAKNIQYF.